Below are 2 T cell receptor beta chains sequenced from a single sample in a study of spatial heterogeneity in lung cancer. Time point reported: sample taken at primary tumor resection. TCRdb called the 5' RACE reads again in MiXCR, with one record for every CDR3 protein. The table shows tens of thousands of distinct CDR3 sequences, with 5.3% occurring only once. The sequenced sample was PBMCs, obtained at surgery. Receptors originate from a male donor with early-stage non-small cell lung cancer.

This clonotype has at least ten counts. The junction departs from germline at one end; a sequencing error may be responsible. The rearrangement links TRBV7-7 to TRBJ2-1; no reliable D call. CDR3 length: 16 residues. The V gene's germline CDR1 is SSHAT and CDR2 FNYEAQ (reference sequence). In DNA form, the CDR3 reads TGTGCTAGCAGCTCCGCGCCGACCCTAGGTAGGAATGAGCAGTTCTTC. Translating gives CASSSAPTLGRNEQFF.

This clonotype was seen repeatedly, ten times or more. The V and J genes are TRBV4-1 and TRBJ2-1, with TRBD2 matching 8 bases. The germline CDR1 and CDR2 sequences are MGHRA and YSYEKL. V lost 4 bases to trimming and J lost 4 bases; unmatched junction nucleotides: 6. The CDR3 has 15 amino acids. As DNA, the CDR3 is TGCGCCAGCAGCCGGGGACTAGGGGAGTACAATGAGCAGTTCTTC. It translates to CASSRGLGEYNEQFF.